Shown below are 28 T cell receptor beta chains from a single sample sequenced in a study of CD4 T cells in relation to SARS-CoV-2 and coronaviruses. Antigens for these TCRs are unknown. Sequencing used immunoSEQ multiplex PCR; TCRdb keeps in-frame clones, though not all of them. This table has tens of thousands of clones, about 70% appearing once. Specimen: memory CD4+ T cells from PBMCs, cultured in vitro. The origin of the receptors is an adult with COVID-19.

This clone turned up a few times. The chain couples TRBV27 to TRBJ1-1; weak D call: TRBD1 (6 bases). Trimming cost V 2 bases and J 5 bases, with 12 bases left between them. Per germline, CDR1 MNHEY and CDR2 SMNVEV (reference sequence). The CDR3 is made up of 14 amino acids. This chain's CDR3 is CASSLDGGRTEAFF. The CDR3 DNA is TGTGCCAGCAGTTTAGATGGGGGGCGGACTGAAGCTTTCTTT.

The chain carries TRBV7-2 and TRBJ2-4, with TRBD1 matching over 8 bases. CDR3 length: 16 amino acids. The germline CDR1 and CDR2 sequences are SGHTA and FQGNSA. Trimming at V came to 5 bases and at J to 5 bases, leaving 11 bases not matched to a gene. Written as DNA, the CDR3 is TGTGCCAGCAGCAGGGACAGGCACCGAACGCAAAACATTCAGTACTTC. Its translation: CASSRDRHRTQNIQYF.

The genes are TRBV7-2 and TRBJ1-1; D perhaps matches TRBD1 (6 bases). This CDR3 contains 16 residues. V lost 2 bases, J lost 1 base, and 14 bases lay in between. Germline V CDR1 and CDR2: SGHTA, FQGNSA. CDR3 coding DNA: TGTGCCAGCAGCTTACCTGGGGGCTTCGGGAACACTGAAGCTTTCTTT. Translation: CASSLPGGFGNTEAFF.

The chain combines TRBV28 with TRBJ1-5, with a possible D match to TRBD1 (6 bases). V lost 1 base and J lost 6, with 10 bases in between. Looked up from germline, CDR1 is MDHEN and CDR2 is SYDVKM. This CDR3 has 14 residues. The DNA for the CDR3 is TGTGCCAGCAGTTTATATAGAGGGGGTCAGCCCCAGCATTTT. The encoded protein is CASSLYRGGQPQHF. Variable domain in full (rest from reference TRBV28 and TRBJ1-5): DVKVTQSSRYLVKRTGEKVFLECVQDMDHENMFWYRQDPGLGLRLIYFSYDVKMKEKGDIPEGYSVSREKKERFSLILESASTNQTSMYLCASSLYRGGQPQHFGDGTRLSIL.

This clone has more than one count but fewer than ten. V gene TRBV5-4 combines with J gene TRBJ1-2, with a weak D call TRBD1 (5 bases). CDR3 length: 14 amino acids. Trimming shortened V by 1 base and J by 4 bases, and 11 bases separated the two germline ends. Germline V lookup: CDR1 SGHNT, CDR2 YYREEE (reference sequence). In DNA, the CDR3 is TGTGCCAGCAGCTTGCAGGGCCAAGTCTATGGCTACACCTTC. Protein product: CASSLQGQVYGYTF.

The CDR3 DNA reads as TGTGCCTGGAGTACAGAAGGGGCGCATGGCTACACCTTC. Encoded protein: CAWSTEGAHGYTF. This chain connects TRBV30 to TRBJ1-2, with D maybe TRBD1 (5 bases). V lost 2 bases, J lost 6 bases, and 13 bases lay in between. Per germline, CDR1 GTSNPN and CDR2 SVGIG (reference sequence). The CDR3 runs 13 residues.

This chain connects TRBV6-6 to TRBJ1-1; 7 bases fit TRBD1. CDR3 length: 15 amino acids. Germline V gene lookup returns CDR1 MNHNY and CDR2 SVGAGI (reference sequence). With V trimmed by 3 bases and J by 1 base, 5 bases remained unmatched. The CDR3 nucleotides are TGTGCCAGCAGTTATATTAGGGGGCCGAACACTGAAGCTTTCTTT. Protein sequence: CASSYIRGPNTEAFF.

The chain has TRBV14 and TRBJ2-1; weak D call: TRBD2 (5 bases). In germline, CDR1 is SGHDN, CDR2 FVKESK. The CDR3 length is 12 residues. V lost 2 bases, J lost 10 bases, and 9 bases lay in between. The DNA for the CDR3 is TGTGCCAGCAGCCAACCCGGACTGGAGCAGTTCTTC. It codes for CASSQPGLEQFF.

The gene calls are TRBV6-5 and TRBJ2-7; a possible D gene is TRBD2 (5 bases). CDR1 and CDR2 from the germline V gene are MNHEY and SVGAGI. This CDR3 is 14 amino acids long. V shed 2 bases and J shed 3 bases, with 11 bases lying between them. Written as DNA, the CDR3 is TGTGCCAGCAGTTACGGGCGGGTTGGCTACGAGCAGTACTTC. As protein: CASSYGRVGYEQYF.

The V gene is TRBV5-1, the J gene TRBJ2-2; perhaps D is TRBD1 or TRBD2 (5 bases each). Trimming shortened V by 4 bases and J by 5 bases, and 18 bases separated the two germline ends. This CDR3 is built from 16 residues. Germline values: CDR1 SGHRS, CDR2 YFSETQ. CDR3 region: CASSLTGPMGTGELFF. The CDR3, as DNA: TGCGCCAGCAGCCTAACGGGACCTATGGGGACCGGGGAGCTGTTTTTT.

The rearrangement links TRBV28 to TRBJ1-2; D perhaps matches TRBD1 (5 bases). Germline V gene data show CDR1 as MDHEN and CDR2 as SYDVKM. CDR3 length equals 13 residues. V was shortened by 7 bases and J by 5 bases, with 14 bases between the two germline ends. CDR3 DNA: TGTGCCAGCACCGGAGGGGAGGCGTATGGCTACACCTTC. This translates into CASTGGEAYGYTF.

This clone was seen a few times. J is TRBJ1-5 and V is TRBV12-3 or TRBV12-4; D is ambiguous. The CDR3 is 12 residues long. V was shortened by 3 bases and J by 2 bases, with 2 bases between the two germline ends. The CDR3 DNA follows: TGTGCCAGCAGTTTCGGCAATCAGCCCCAGCATTTT. Its translation: CASSFGNQPQHF.

The chain couples TRBV28 to TRBJ2-3; 8 bases align to TRBD1. Germline V gene data show CDR1 as MDHEN and CDR2 as SYDVKM. The CDR3 is 17 amino acids. With 2 bases clipped from V and 4 bases from J, the junction kept 11 bases outside the gene matches. The CDR3 nucleotides are TGTGCCAGCAGTTTAGGAGGGACAGGTAACCGGGCAGATACGCAGTATTTT. Its translation is CASSLGGTGNRADTQYF.

The genes are TRBV5-4 and TRBJ2-1; D gene uncertain. The CDR3 runs to 13 residues. The germline V and J ends were trimmed by 4 bases and 1 base, with 6 bases remaining between them. The germline V gene has CDR1 SGHNT and CDR2 YYREEE (reference sequence). In DNA form, the CDR3 reads TGTGCCAGCAGCCCGAGATCCTACAATGAGCAGTTCTTC. Translating it yields CASSPRSYNEQFF.

The chain uses TRBV6-2 or TRBV6-3 and TRBJ2-1; no firm D call. The germline V gene has CDR1 MNHEY and CDR2 SVGEGT. CDR3 length: 12 residues. V gave up 6 bases and J gave up 2 bases, with 5 bases separating them. DNA for the CDR3: TGTGCCAGCAGCCGAACCTACAATGAGCAGTTCTTC. Its translation is CASSRTYNEQFF.

The CDR3, as DNA: TGCAGCGCGCTACCTCCTCCATTTAGCACAGATACGCAGTATTTT. This codes for CSALPPPFSTDTQYF. The chain joins TRBV29-1 to TRBJ2-3, with unresolved D. The CDR3 covers 15 residues. V was shortened by 7 bases and J by 0 bases, with 17 bases between the two germline ends. Germline lookup yields CDR1 SQVTM and CDR2 ANQGSEA.

The rearrangement uses TRBV5-4 and TRBJ2-5; the match to TRBD2 covers 10 bases. The CDR3 runs 16 residues. V lost 0 bases to trimming and J lost 5 bases; unmatched junction nucleotides: 7. The germline gives CDR1 SGHNT, CDR2 YYREEE (reference sequence). The CDR3 sequence: CASSLGASGSWETQYF. The DNA of the CDR3 is TGTGCCAGCAGCTTGGGGGCTAGCGGGAGTTGGGAGACCCAGTACTTC.

This clone has just one count. The V gene is TRBV5-1, the J gene TRBJ2-4; TRBD1 matches 7 bases. The CDR3 is 16 amino acids. From germline, CDR1 is SGHRS and CDR2 YFSETQ. J lost 5 bases, V lost 5 bases, and 13 bases had no gene match. The CDR3 region has the DNA TGCGCCAGCAGACCGCAGACAGGGATCATCGAAAACATTCAGTACTTC. Translated: CASRPQTGIIENIQYF.

The CDR3 nucleotides read TGTGCCAGCAGTTACTCTCTTGGCTACACCTTC. Its protein is CASSYSLGYTF. The chain has TRBV6-2 or TRBV6-3 and TRBJ1-2; D ambiguous. From germline, CDR1 is MNHEY and CDR2 SVGEGT. Trimming pared 0 bases from V and 7 bases from J, leaving 3 bases between. CDR3 size: 11 residues.

CDR3 sequence: CSASPFGRGGRGETQYF. CDR3 DNA: TGCAGTGCTAGTCCCTTTGGGCGGGGCGGGAGAGGAGAGACCCAGTACTTC. The V call is TRBV20-1, the J call TRBJ2-5; 7 bases agree with TRBD2. Per the germline V gene, CDR1 is DFQATT and CDR2 is SNEGSKA (reference sequence). The J segment lost 4 bases and the V segment lost 3 bases, leaving 17 bases of the junction unmatched. The CDR3 runs to 17 residues.

The CDR3 loop reads CASSPSSTAYEQYF. The CDR3 DNA sequence: TGTGCCAGCTCACCATCTAGCACCGCCTACGAGCAGTACTTC. This chain links TRBV18 with TRBJ2-7; D may be TRBD2 (5 bases). From germline, CDR1 is KGHSH and CDR2 LQKENI. Deletions cut 2 bases from V and 2 bases from J, with 10 bases between. This CDR3 is built from 14 residues.

This clone was counted between two and nine times. The CDR3 DNA sequence: TGTGCCAGCAGTCGGGACAGGGCTCTCTATGGCTACACCTTC. It translates to CASSRDRALYGYTF. The chain joins TRBV6-6 to TRBJ1-2, with 9 bases that match TRBD1. This CDR3 has 14 amino acids. The germline V gene has CDR1 MNHNY and CDR2 SVGAGI (reference sequence). The V segment lost 5 bases and the J segment 4 bases; nucleotides outside the gene matches: 5.

This clone came up a few times. The rearrangement joins TRBV27 to TRBJ2-5; 15 nucleotides agree with TRBD2. CDR1 is MNHEY, CDR2 SMNVEV, per germline (reference sequence). With V trimmed by 5 bases and J by 1 base, 8 bases remained unmatched. This CDR3 is 18 amino acids long. The CDR3 sequence is CASSPRTSGRGVQETQYF. Here the CDR3 DNA reads TGTGCCAGCAGTCCTCGGACTAGCGGGAGGGGGGTCCAAGAGACCCAGTACTTC.

This clone was counted only a few times. The J gene is TRBJ1-6, the V gene TRBV4-1; a weak D match, TRBD1 (6 bases). The ends were cut back, 0 bases at V and 2 bases at J, with 8 bases in the middle. This CDR3 has 16 residues. Germline V gene lookup returns CDR1 MGHRA and CDR2 YSYEKL. CDR3 in DNA: TGCGCCAGCAGCCAAGAAGGGGGGGCCTATAATTCACCCCTCCACTTT. This translates into CASSQEGGAYNSPLHF.

This chain joins TRBV2 and TRBJ1-3; TRBD1 matches 8 bases. The CDR3 sequence is 15 residues long. In germline, CDR1 is SNHLY, CDR2 FYNNEI. Losses at the gene ends were 4 bases for V and 2 bases for J; bases not matched to a gene: 4. The CDR3 region is CASSVTGGTGNTIYF. The CDR3 bases are TGTGCCAGCAGTGTTACAGGGGGTACTGGAAACACCATATATTTT.

The V and J genes are TRBV24-1 and TRBJ2-7, with unresolved D. The V and J ends lost 4 bases and 0 bases respectively, with 6 bases between them. CDR1 KGHDR and CDR2 SFDVKD come from the germline V gene. The CDR3 length is 13 residues. As DNA, the CDR3 is TGTGCCACCAGTGAGCCGGCCTCCTACGAGCAGTACTTC. Translation gives CATSEPASYEQYF.

The rearrangement joins TRBV10-3 to TRBJ2-1; 8 nucleotides line up with TRBD1. The CDR3 spans 15 residues. V shed 8 bases, J shed 7 bases, and the junction held 13 bases outside the gene matches. Germline CDR1 is ENHRY and CDR2 is SYGVKD. CDR3: CAIARQGLAPNEQFF. DNA of the CDR3: TGTGCCATCGCAAGACAGGGGCTAGCTCCGAATGAGCAGTTCTTC.

The V and J genes are TRBV10-3 and TRBJ1-6, with a tentative D call TRBD1 (5 bases). CDR3 length: 17 amino acids. Germline V gene sequence: CDR1 ENHRY, CDR2 SYGVKD. V lost 2 bases and J 0 bases, leaving 11 bases between the germline ends. CDR3 bases: TGTGCCATCAGTGAGGCTGCTGGGACCTCCTATAATTCACCCCTCCACTTT. Translating it yields CAISEAAGTSYNSPLHF.